The clone carrying this TCR beta chain was seen a few times. The data derive from a study of blood T cells in healthy people across ages. CDR3 length equals 16 residues. V lost 6 bases and J lost 2; bases outside the gene matches: 9. From germline, CDR1 is SNHLY and CDR2 FYNNEI. With a J-beta primer mix and a sample-barcoded 5' primer, a second PCR ran roughly 6 to 11 cycles. A single record per CDR3 protein comes from TCRdb applying MiXCR to the 5' RACE reads. Here the sample spans 800,000 or so distinct CDR3 sequences, around 25% being singletons. These records were also assigned to another study, of T cells of mothers and their children. That report notes: A few healthy Caucasian mothers and their six children donated. Thymic selection molds TCR recombination products alike in related and unrelated pairs.

The sample taken for sequencing was blood. The chain couples TRBV2 to TRBJ2-5; 10 positions agree with TRBD2. The receptor's source is a boy younger than 18 in good health. CDR3 amino acids: CASSPGVAGGQETQYF. In nucleotides, the CDR3 is TGTGCCAGCAGCCCCGGGGTAGCGGGGGGACAAGAGACCCAGTACTTC.